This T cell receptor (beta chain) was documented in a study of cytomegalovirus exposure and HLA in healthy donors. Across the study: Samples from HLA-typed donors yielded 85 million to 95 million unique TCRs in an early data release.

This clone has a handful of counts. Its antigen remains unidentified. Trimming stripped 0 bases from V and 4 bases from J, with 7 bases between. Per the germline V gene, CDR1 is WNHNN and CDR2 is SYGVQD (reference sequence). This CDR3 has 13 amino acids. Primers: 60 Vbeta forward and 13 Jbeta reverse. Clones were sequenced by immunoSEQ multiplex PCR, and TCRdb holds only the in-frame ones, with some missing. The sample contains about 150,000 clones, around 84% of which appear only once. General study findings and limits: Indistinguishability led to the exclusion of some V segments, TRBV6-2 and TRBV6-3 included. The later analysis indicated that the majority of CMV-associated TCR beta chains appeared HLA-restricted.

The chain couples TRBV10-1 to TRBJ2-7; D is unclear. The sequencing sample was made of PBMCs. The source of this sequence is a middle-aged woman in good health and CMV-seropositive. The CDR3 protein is CASSESGSYEQYF. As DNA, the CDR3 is TGCGCCAGCAGTGAGTCGGGCTCTTACGAGCAGTACTTC.